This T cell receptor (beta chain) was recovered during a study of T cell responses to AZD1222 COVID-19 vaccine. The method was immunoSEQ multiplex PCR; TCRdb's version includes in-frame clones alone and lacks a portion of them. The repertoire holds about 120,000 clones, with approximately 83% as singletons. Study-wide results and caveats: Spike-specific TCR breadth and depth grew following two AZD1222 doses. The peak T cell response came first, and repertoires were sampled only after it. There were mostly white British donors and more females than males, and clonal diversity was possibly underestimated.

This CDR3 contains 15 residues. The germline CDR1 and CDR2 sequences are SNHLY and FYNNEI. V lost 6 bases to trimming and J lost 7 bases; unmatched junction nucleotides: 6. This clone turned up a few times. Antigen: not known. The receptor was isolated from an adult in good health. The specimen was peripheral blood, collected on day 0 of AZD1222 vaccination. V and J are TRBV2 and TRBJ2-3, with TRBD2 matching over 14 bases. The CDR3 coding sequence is TGTGCCAGCAGCTCGACTAGCGGGGGGGCAAATACGCAGTATTTT. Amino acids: CASSSTSGGANTQYF.